Following are 28 T cell receptor beta chains from one sample sequenced in a study of blood T cells in healthy people across ages. Primers used in a second PCR of about 7 to 12 cycles were a sample-barcoded 5' primer and a J-beta primer mix. TCRdb redid the calling of the 5' RACE reads with MiXCR, one entry per CDR3 protein. The table records hundreds of thousands of distinct CDR3 sequences, about 51% of them present only once. Specimen: blood. Receptors originate from a woman older than 75 in good health.

There are a few counts of this clonotype. This chain joins TRBV28 and TRBJ2-7; D might be TRBD2 (5 bases). Deletions cut 3 bases from V and 6 bases from J, with 9 bases between. The CDR3 covers 12 residues. The germline V gene has CDR1 MDHEN and CDR2 SYDVKM. The chain's CDR3 is CASSFSAVEQYF. The CDR3 region has the DNA TGTGCCAGCAGTTTTAGCGCGGTCGAGCAGTACTTC.

This chain uses TRBV6-1 with TRBJ2-4; possibly TRBD2 for D (6 bases). The CDR3 is 18 amino acids. The V end was cut by 7 bases, the J end by 0 bases, with 22 bases between. CDR1 and CDR2 (germline): MNHNS, SASEGT. CDR3 coding DNA: TGTGCCAGCACGGGTCCGACAGCTCGACTAGAAGCCAAAAACATTCAGTACTTC. Its translation is CASTGPTARLEAKNIQYF.

The rearrangement joins TRBV28 to TRBJ1-5, with D unresolved. V was cut by 0 bases and J by 0 bases, with 6 bases left in between. The CDR3 is 15 amino acids. Germline loops: CDR1 MDHEN, CDR2 SYDVKM. CDR3 DNA: TGTGCCAGCAGTTTATGGGACGCTAGCAATCAGCCCCAGCATTTT. Its protein is CASSLWDASNQPQHF.

The chain has TRBV4-1 and TRBJ2-7; no clear D gene. Germline assignment: CDR1 MGHRA and CDR2 YSYEKL. The V and J ends lost 1 base and 1 base respectively, with 5 bases between them. The CDR3 sequence is 13 residues long. CDR3 sequence reads: CASSQGRSYEQYF. The CDR3 DNA sequence: TGCGCCAGCAGCCAAGGCAGGTCCTACGAGCAGTACTTC.

The chain has TRBV12-3 or TRBV12-4 and TRBJ2-1, with TRBD2 matching over 10 bases. V dropped 6 bases and J dropped 2; count of bases not matched to a gene: 4. The CDR3 is 15 residues long. Here the CDR3 reads CASSKTSGAYNEQFF. Written as DNA, the CDR3 is TGTGCCAGCAGCAAAACTAGCGGGGCCTACAATGAGCAGTTCTTC.

The rearrangement joins TRBV7-9 to TRBJ1-1; no firm D call. With 5 bases removed from V and 3 bases from J, the gap between germline ends came to 10 bases. Per the germline V gene, CDR1 is SEHNR and CDR2 is FQNEAQ (reference sequence). The CDR3 loop spans 13 amino acids. CDR3 sequence: CASSVGDHTEAFF. The DNA for the CDR3 is TGTGCCAGCAGCGTAGGAGATCACACTGAAGCTTTCTTT.

The V gene is TRBV5-1, the J gene TRBJ2-1; unclear D gene. The ends were cut back, 4 bases at V and 4 bases at J, with 21 bases in the middle. From germline, CDR1 is SGHRS and CDR2 YFSETQ. The CDR3 is made up of 17 amino acids. This CDR3 is CASSPLTPESNYNEQFF. CDR3 nucleotide sequence: TGCGCCAGCAGCCCCCTCACGCCCGAGTCAAATTACAATGAGCAGTTCTTC.

DNA for the CDR3: TGTGCCAGCAGTTCCACCGACAGGCTCACAGATACGCAGTATTTT. It codes for CASSSTDRLTDTQYF. V usage is TRBV12-3 or TRBV12-4 and J usage is TRBJ2-3; the D gene is possibly TRBD1 (6 bases). CDR3 length equals 15 residues. V was shortened by 4 bases and J by 2 bases, with 13 bases between the two germline ends.

As DNA, the CDR3 is TGCAGTGCTAGAGATGGGGCAGGGATTGAAAAACTGTTTTTT. It yields the protein CSARDGAGIEKLFF. The gene calls are TRBV20-1 and TRBJ1-4; D possibly corresponds to TRBD1 (5 bases). The V and J ends lost 0 bases and 7 bases respectively, with 12 bases between them. Germline lookup yields CDR1 DFQATT and CDR2 SNEGSKA (reference sequence). The CDR3 contains 14 residues.

This clonotype was observed at least ten times. The chain is built from TRBV20-1 and TRBJ2-3, with 13 bases fitting TRBD2. V lost 3 bases, J lost 3 bases, and 6 bases stayed unmatched. The CDR3 sequence is 16 residues long. Germline-derived CDR1 and CDR2 are DFQATT and SNEGSKA (reference sequence). The CDR3 spells CSARPGLAGLTDTQYF. The CDR3 coding sequence is TGCAGTGCTAGGCCGGGACTAGCGGGATTGACAGATACGCAGTATTTT.

The V gene is TRBV12-1, the J gene TRBJ1-2; the table's D gene call, TRBD1, was not cross checked with the DNA. TRBV12-1 is noted as a pseudogene. The CDR3 spans 16 residues. The CDR3 reads CASSFYFVDRNYGYTF. CDR3 DNA sequence: TGTGCCAGCAGCTTTTATTTTGTCGACAGAAACTATGGCTACACCTTC.

The chain links TRBV30 to TRBJ2-1, with D perhaps TRBD2 (6 bases). Germline V lookup: CDR1 GTSNPN, CDR2 SVGIG (reference sequence). V was clipped by 2 bases and J by 0 bases, with 8 bases between them. There are 14 residues in the CDR3. The CDR3 DNA reads TGTGCCTGGAGTTGGGAGGACTCCTACAATGAGCAGTTCTTC. Translating gives CAWSWEDSYNEQFF.

Points on this clonotype: With a much larger clone just one base away, this may be a read error. The V gene is TRBV5-1, the J gene TRBJ1-2; the D gene is possibly TRBD1 (6 bases). CDR1 and CDR2 from the germline V gene are SGHRS and YFSETQ. This CDR3 comprises 15 residues. Here the CDR3 reads CASSLDRAATYGCTF. CDR3 DNA: TGCGCCAGCAGCTTGGACAGGGCCGCGACCTATGGCTGCACCTTC. Drawing the rest from reference TRBV5-1 and TRBJ1-2, the complete variable domain is KAGVTQTPRYLIKTRGQQVTLSCSPISGHRSVSWYQQTPGQGLQFLFEYFSETQRNKGNFPGRFSGRQFSNSRSEMNVSTLELGDSALYLCASSLDRAATYGCTFGSGTRLTVV.

This clonotype was counted ten times or more. V gene TRBV12-3 or TRBV12-4 combines with J gene TRBJ2-1, with 13 bases that match TRBD2. The CDR3 sequence is 16 residues long. With 4 bases clipped from V and 5 bases from J, the junction kept 5 bases outside the gene matches. CDR3 DNA: TGTGCCAGCAGTTATAGACTAGCGGGAGGCAACAATGAGCAGTTCTTC. It specifies CASSYRLAGGNNEQFF.

The genes are TRBV9 and TRBJ1-1; tentative D call: TRBD1 (5 bases). The CDR3 has 15 residues. Germline V gene data show CDR1 as SGDLS and CDR2 as YYNGEE. Trimming took 4 bases from V and 0 from J, leaving 13 bases between them. This CDR3 is CASSSRDLMNTEAFF. In nucleotides, the CDR3 is TGTGCCAGCAGCTCTCGGGACCTCATGAACACTGAAGCTTTCTTT.

V usage is TRBV20-1 and J usage is TRBJ2-3; 9 bases are a match to TRBD2. CDR1 and CDR2 (germline): DFQATT, SNEGSKA (reference sequence). The CDR3 covers 14 residues. V shed 5 bases and J 6 bases; nucleotides not matched to a gene: 9. CDR3 bases: TGCAGTGCTCCCCCAGCGGGGGGCGGGGATACGCAGTATTTT. Amino acids: CSAPPAGGGDTQYF.

This clonotype was detected ten times or more. The chain recombines TRBV28 with TRBJ1-4, with D maybe TRBD1 (6 bases). The CDR3 length is 15 residues. V gave up 7 bases and J gave up 5 bases, with 17 bases separating them. Per the germline V gene, CDR1 is MDHEN and CDR2 is SYDVKM. The CDR3 sequence is CASTLGGRRNEKLFF. Here the CDR3 DNA reads TGTGCCAGCACCCTCGGGGGCAGACGCAATGAAAAACTGTTTTTT.

This clonotype was counted between two and nine times. The rearrangement links TRBV6-5 to TRBJ1-2, with 10 bases lining up with TRBD1. This CDR3 has 17 residues. Germline V gene sequence: CDR1 MNHEY, CDR2 SVGAGI. Losses at the gene ends were 2 bases for V and 4 bases for J; bases not matched to a gene: 10. CDR3 amino acids: CASSYQGQGPLGYGYTF. CDR3 nucleotide sequence: TGTGCCAGCAGTTACCAGGGACAGGGGCCATTAGGCTATGGCTACACCTTC.

This clonotype was found many times. This chain joins TRBV6-1 and TRBJ2-7; TRBD1 or TRBD2 may be the D gene (5 bases each). This CDR3 region has 13 residues. Germline V gives CDR1 MNHNS, CDR2 SASEGT. The CDR3 region is CASLPGSSYEQYF. The DNA of the CDR3 is TGTGCATCCCTTCCAGGGAGTTCCTACGAGCAGTACTTC.

The chain couples TRBV3-1 to TRBJ2-5, with TRBD1 identical over 10 bases. The germline CDR1 and CDR2 sequences are LGHDT and YNNKEL (reference sequence). Germline trimming cut 4 bases from V and 6 bases from J; bases unmatched to any gene: 14. CDR3 length equals 17 residues. The CDR3 DNA is TGTGCCAGCAGCCGTAACCCCGGGACAGGGGCCGAACAGACCCAGTACTTC. Translated: CASSRNPGTGAEQTQYF.

This clonotype appeared many times. The chain joins TRBV2 to TRBJ1-5; D not resolved. The germline gives CDR1 SNHLY, CDR2 FYNNEI. V gave up 6 bases and J gave up 2 bases, with 11 bases separating them. The CDR3 is 14 amino acids. CDR3 in DNA: TGTGCCAGCAGCGATCGGACGGGCAATCAGCCCCAGCATTTT. Translated, it gives CASSDRTGNQPQHF.

This clonotype was counted at least ten times. The genes are TRBV7-9 and TRBJ2-7, with a tentative D call TRBD2 (6 bases). The CDR3 loop spans 14 amino acids. CDR1 and CDR2 (germline): SEHNR, FQNEAQ (reference sequence). Trimming shortened V by 5 bases and J by 3 bases, and 14 bases separated the two germline ends. CDR3 region: CASSGTLGLYEQYF. The CDR3 bases are TGTGCCAGCAGCGGGACTTTGGGCCTCTACGAGCAGTACTTC.

On this clonotype itself: Germline is not matched at one junction end, which may reflect a read error. The CDR3 loop reads CAGSDIGDTGELFF. DNA for the CDR3: TGTGCCGGCAGTGATATAGGTGACACCGGGGAGCTGTTTTTT. J is TRBJ2-2 and V is TRBV6-1; D gene ambiguous. Germline CDR1 is MNHNS and CDR2 is SASEGT. The CDR3 loop spans 14 amino acids.

This chain links TRBV28 with TRBJ1-4, with D possibly matching TRBD1 (6 bases). This CDR3 is 14 amino acids long. Deletions cut 6 bases from V and 8 bases from J, with 16 bases between. Germline lookup yields CDR1 MDHEN and CDR2 SYDVKM. CDR3 bases: TGTGCCAGCAGAACCACAGGGTTGAGCGAAAAACTGTTTTTT. Amino acid sequence: CASRTTGLSEKLFF.

CDR3 protein: CASSLDASGSYNEQFF. Here the CDR3 DNA reads TGTGCCAGCAGCTTAGACGCTAGCGGGAGTTACAATGAGCAGTTCTTC. The rearrangement links TRBV7-8 to TRBJ2-1; 10 positions match TRBD2. J lost 4 bases, V lost 1 base, and 4 bases had no gene match. Germline values: CDR1 SGHVS, CDR2 FQNEAQ. The CDR3 is 16 residues long. Combining the CDR3 with reference TRBV7-8 and TRBJ2-1 gives the whole variable domain GAGVSQSPRYKVAKRGQDVALRCDPISGHVSLFWYQQALGQGPEFLTYFQNEAQLDKSGLPSDRFFAERPEGSVSTLKIQRTQQEDSAVYLCASSLDASGSYNEQFFGPGTRLTVL.

This chain connects TRBV30 to TRBJ2-1; D may be TRBD2 (6 bases). This CDR3 has 12 residues. Trimming removed 4 bases from V and 8 bases from J, with 12 bases in between. The germline gives CDR1 GTSNPN, CDR2 SVGIG (reference sequence). CDR3: CAWIAGRYEQFF. DNA of the CDR3: TGTGCCTGGATTGCGGGAAGGTATGAGCAGTTCTTC.

The V and J genes are TRBV5-6 and TRBJ2-5, with D possibly being TRBD1 (6 bases). V lost 1 base and J 5 bases, leaving 18 bases between the germline ends. The V gene's germline CDR1 is SGHDT and CDR2 YYEEEE. The CDR3 contains 16 residues. CDR3 sequence reads: CASSLSVAAGEETQYF. CDR3 DNA: TGTGCCAGCAGCTTGAGTGTGGCGGCAGGGGAGGAGACCCAGTACTTC.

Regarding this clonotype: A much larger clonotype is one base distant, so this may be a read error. The chain has TRBV7-2 and TRBJ2-6; TRBD1 might be the D (6 bases). The CDR3 extends over 16 amino acids. CDR1 and CDR2 from the germline V gene are SGHTA and FQGNSA. V lost 1 base and J lost 2, with 9 bases in between. The CDR3 spells CASSLVWGPGANVLTF. CDR3 nucleotide sequence: TGTGCCAGCAGCTTAGTGTGGGGGCCTGGGGCCAACGTCCTGACTTTC.